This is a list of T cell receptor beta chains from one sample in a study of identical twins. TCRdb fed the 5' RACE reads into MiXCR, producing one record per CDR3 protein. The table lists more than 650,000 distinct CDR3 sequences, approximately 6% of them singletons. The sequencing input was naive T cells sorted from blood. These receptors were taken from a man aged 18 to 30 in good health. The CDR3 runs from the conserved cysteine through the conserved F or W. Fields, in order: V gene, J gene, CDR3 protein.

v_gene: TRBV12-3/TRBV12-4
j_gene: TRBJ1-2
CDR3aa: CASSPRTGSGYTF

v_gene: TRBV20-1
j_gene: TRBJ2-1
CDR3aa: CSVSPLAGGPSNEQFF

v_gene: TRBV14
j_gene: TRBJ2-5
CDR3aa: CASSQVVPGLAGKETQYF

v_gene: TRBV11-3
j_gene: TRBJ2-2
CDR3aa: CASSPGQGTTGELFF

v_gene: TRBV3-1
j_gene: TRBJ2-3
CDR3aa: CASSQGQGATDTQYF

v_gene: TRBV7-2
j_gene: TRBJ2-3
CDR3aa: CASSLGAGTSGTDTQYF

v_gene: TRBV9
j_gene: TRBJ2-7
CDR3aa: CASSVAPGSSYEQYF

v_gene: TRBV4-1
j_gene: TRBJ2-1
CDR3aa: CASSQELSYNEQFF

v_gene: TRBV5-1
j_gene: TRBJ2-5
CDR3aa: CASSLWREGVTQYF

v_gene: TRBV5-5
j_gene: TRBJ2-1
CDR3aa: CASSHRDLNEQFF

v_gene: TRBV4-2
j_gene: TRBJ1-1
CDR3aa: CASTMGQVNTEAFF

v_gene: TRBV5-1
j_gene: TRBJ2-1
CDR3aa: CASSLGDTRPSNEQFF

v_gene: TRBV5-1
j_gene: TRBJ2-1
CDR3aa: CASSLFPGESSYNEQFF

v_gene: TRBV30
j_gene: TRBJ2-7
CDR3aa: CAWSVGGDEQYF

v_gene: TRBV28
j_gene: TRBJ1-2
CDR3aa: CASSWGGGENYGYTF

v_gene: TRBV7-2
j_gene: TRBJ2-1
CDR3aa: CASSSGTSWFF

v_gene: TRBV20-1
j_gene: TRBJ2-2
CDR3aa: CSARDVASGRGELFF

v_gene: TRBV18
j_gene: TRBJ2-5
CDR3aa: CASSGTEETQYF

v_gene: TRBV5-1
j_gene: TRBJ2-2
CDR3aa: CASSLGHLTGELFF

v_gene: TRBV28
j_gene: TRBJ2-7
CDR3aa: CAGATSGRSAYEQYF

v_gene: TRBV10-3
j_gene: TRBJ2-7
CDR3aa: CAISAGVGEQYF

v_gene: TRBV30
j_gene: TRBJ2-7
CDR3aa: CAWSQGPYEQYF

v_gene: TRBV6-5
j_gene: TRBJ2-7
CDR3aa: CASSYSSYPPYEQYF

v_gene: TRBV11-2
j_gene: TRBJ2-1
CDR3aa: CASSLRGFPNLSDEQFF

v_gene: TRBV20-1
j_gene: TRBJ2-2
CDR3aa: CSARNIPTGELFF

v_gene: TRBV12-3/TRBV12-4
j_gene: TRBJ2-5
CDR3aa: CASSLRGAEETQYF

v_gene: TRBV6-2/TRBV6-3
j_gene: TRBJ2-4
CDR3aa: CASSYSELAKNIQYF

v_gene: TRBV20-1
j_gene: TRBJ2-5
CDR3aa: CSARGLAGNQETQYF

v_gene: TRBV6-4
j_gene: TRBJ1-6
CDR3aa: CASGTSTLGTSSYNSPLHF

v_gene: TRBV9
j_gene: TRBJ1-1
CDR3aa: CASSVAGGEAFF

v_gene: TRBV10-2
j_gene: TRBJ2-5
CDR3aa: CASGLVQETQYF

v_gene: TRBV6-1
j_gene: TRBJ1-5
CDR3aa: CASSPPSTGNRNQPQHF

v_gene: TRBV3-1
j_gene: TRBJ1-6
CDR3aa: CASSTTEESPLHF

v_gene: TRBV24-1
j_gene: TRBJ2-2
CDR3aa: CATSDADNLTGELFF

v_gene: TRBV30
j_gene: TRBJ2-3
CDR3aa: CAWGSGSYTDTQYF

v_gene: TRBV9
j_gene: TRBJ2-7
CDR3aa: CASSPRGQTSYEQYF